Shown below are 12 T cell receptor beta chains from a single sample sequenced in a study of blood T cells in healthy people across ages. A second about 7 to 11 cycle PCR used barcoded and J-beta primers. TCRdb fed the 5' RACE reads into MiXCR, producing one record per CDR3 protein. The sample has 1.5 million to 2 million distinct CDR3 sequences, 25% to 30% seen once; the top ten hold 7.7%. The sequencing sample was made of blood. These receptors were collected from a woman in her 30s in good health.

This clonotype was recorded a few times. The chain couples TRBV20-1 to TRBJ2-7, with 13 bases fitting TRBD2. V was clipped by 5 bases and J by 7 bases; unmatched bases: 8. Germline lookup yields CDR1 DFQATT and CDR2 SNEGSKA (reference sequence). This CDR3 is built from 14 residues. Here the CDR3 reads CSAGGLAGELEQYF. The DNA of the CDR3 is TGCAGTGCTGGAGGACTAGCGGGAGAACTTGAGCAGTACTTC.

The chain carries TRBV29-1 and TRBJ2-5; 7 nucleotides agree with TRBD2. The V gene's germline CDR1 is SQVTM and CDR2 ANQGSEA. V was pared by 7 bases and J by 4 bases, with 6 bases of the junction left unmatched. The CDR3 covers 12 residues. CDR3 nucleotide sequence: TGCAGCGGTGAGGGACTACCAGAGACCCAGTACTTC. Residues: CSGEGLPETQYF.

This clonotype was counted between two and nine times. The rearrangement uses TRBV6-6 and TRBJ1-1, with 7 positions matching TRBD1. The J segment lost 3 bases and the V segment lost 4 bases, leaving 11 bases of the junction unmatched. Germline assignment: CDR1 MNHNY and CDR2 SVGAGI (reference sequence). The CDR3 is 16 residues long. CDR3 sequence: CASSSTGVVLDTEAFF. CDR3 in DNA: TGTGCCAGCAGTTCTACAGGGGTTGTGTTGGACACTGAAGCTTTCTTT.

This clonotype was found a few times. V usage is TRBV7-9 and J usage is TRBJ1-1, with unresolved D. Between the trimmed V and J ends, which lost 8 bases and 1 base, there was a span of 14 bases. The CDR3 totals 14 residues. Germline V gene sequence: CDR1 SEHNR, CDR2 FQNEAQ (reference sequence). CDR3 in DNA: TGTGCCAGCCAAATGGACCTATGGAACACTGAAGCTTTCTTT. Its translation is CASQMDLWNTEAFF.

This clonotype was detected only a few times. The V and J genes are TRBV12-3 or TRBV12-4 and TRBJ2-1; TRBD2 matches at 15 bases. The V segment lost 2 bases and the J segment 2 bases; nucleotides outside the gene matches: 7. The CDR3 is 19 residues long. The CDR3 loop reads CASSLIGTSGRSPYNEQFF. CDR3 DNA: TGTGCCAGCAGTTTAATCGGGACTAGCGGGAGGAGTCCCTACAATGAGCAGTTCTTC.

This clonotype has just a few counts. J is TRBJ1-5 and V is TRBV3-1; D is unresolved. Trimming cost V 4 bases and J 1 base, with 11 bases left between them. Germline values: CDR1 LGHDT, CDR2 YNNKEL (reference sequence). This CDR3 contains 15 residues. The CDR3, as DNA: TGTGCCAGCAGCCGCGATTTTGGGAGCAATCAGCCCCAGCATTTT. Protein: CASSRDFGSNQPQHF. The complete variable domain, with remaining parts taken from reference TRBV3-1 and TRBJ1-5, reads DTAVSQTPKYLVTQMGNDKSIKCEQNLGHDTMYWYKQDSKKFLKIMFSYNNKELIINETVPNRFSPKSPDKAHLNLHINSLELGDSAVYFCASSRDFGSNQPQHFGDGTRLSIL.

This chain uses TRBV7-2 with TRBJ1-6; TRBD1 is a possible D gene (6 bases). With 6 bases removed from V and 6 bases from J, the gap between germline ends came to 15 bases. CDR1 is SGHTA and CDR2 is FQGNSA in the germline V gene. There are 15 residues in the CDR3. Written as DNA, the CDR3 is TGTGCCAGCAGTCGCGGACAGCTACTTAATTCACCCCTCCACTTT. Amino acids: CASSRGQLLNSPLHF.

This clonotype occurred a few times. This chain links TRBV2 with TRBJ1-2; D ambiguous. V gave up 6 bases and J gave up 3 bases, with 11 bases separating them. The CDR3 sequence is 13 residues long. Germline loops: CDR1 SNHLY, CDR2 FYNNEI. The CDR3 region is CASRDYRDYGYTF. The CDR3 nucleotides are TGTGCCAGCAGGGATTATAGAGACTATGGCTACACCTTC.

This clonotype has a handful of counts. The chain couples TRBV20-1 to TRBJ1-2, with TRBD1 identical over 7 bases. The junction had 7 bases not matched to a gene; V was cut back by 5 bases and J by 4 bases. Germline CDR1 and CDR2: DFQATT and SNEGSKA (reference sequence). The CDR3 consists of 13 residues. In DNA form, the CDR3 reads TGCAGTGCTGTCCCCAGGGGGGCCTATGGCTACACCTTC. Protein product: CSAVPRGAYGYTF.

In this sample, this clonotype turned up a few times. The chain couples TRBV12-3 or TRBV12-4 to TRBJ2-3; D remains ambiguous. This CDR3 spans 13 amino acids. V was shortened by 4 bases and J by 2 bases, with 7 bases between the two germline ends. CDR3 coding DNA: TGTGCCAGCAGTTCGATCTCCACAGATACGCAGTATTTT. Translation gives CASSSISTDTQYF.

The V gene is TRBV3-1, the J gene TRBJ2-5, with 7 bases that match TRBD2. Trimming cost V 0 bases and J 4 bases; bases outside gene matches: 5. The CDR3 sequence is 15 residues long. Germline loops: CDR1 LGHDT, CDR2 YNNKEL (reference sequence). This chain's CDR3 is CASSQDLAGVETQYF. The CDR3 coding sequence is TGTGCCAGCAGCCAAGACCTGGCGGGAGTAGAGACCCAGTACTTC.

The chain is built from TRBV4-1 and TRBJ2-1; TRBD2 matches at 10 bases. The CDR3 totals 13 residues. Germline assignment: CDR1 MGHRA and CDR2 YSYEKL. After removal of 3 bases from V and 9 bases from J, the junction contained 2 bases not matched to a gene. The CDR3 loop reads CASSQRLAGEQFF. The CDR3 region has the DNA TGCGCCAGCAGCCAGAGACTAGCGGGTGAGCAGTTCTTC.